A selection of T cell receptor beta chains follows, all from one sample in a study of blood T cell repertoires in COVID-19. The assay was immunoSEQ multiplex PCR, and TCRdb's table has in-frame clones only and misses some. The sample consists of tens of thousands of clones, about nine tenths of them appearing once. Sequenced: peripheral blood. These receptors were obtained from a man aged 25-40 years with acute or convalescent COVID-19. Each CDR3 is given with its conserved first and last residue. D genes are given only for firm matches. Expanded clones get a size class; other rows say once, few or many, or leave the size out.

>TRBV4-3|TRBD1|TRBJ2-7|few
CASSQVGTGLREQYF
TGCGCCAGCAGCCAAGTGGGGACAGGGCTTAGGGAGCAGTACTTC
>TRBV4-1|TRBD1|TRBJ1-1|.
CASTDSQGATEAFF
TGCGCCAGCACGGACTCACAGGGGGCCACTGAAGCTTTCTTT
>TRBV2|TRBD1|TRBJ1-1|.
CASSSGQGVTEAFF
TGTGCCAGCAGCTCAGGACAGGGAGTCACTGAAGCTTTCTTT
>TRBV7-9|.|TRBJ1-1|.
CASSLGSGQQNTEAFF
TGTGCCAGCAGCTTAGGATCGGGACAACAGAACACTGAAGCTTTCTTT
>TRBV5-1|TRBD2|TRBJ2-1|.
CASSSLTSGEVNEQFF
TGCGCCAGCAGCTCACTTACTAGCGGGGAGGTTAATGAGCAGTTCTTC
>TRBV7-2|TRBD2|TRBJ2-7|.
CASSLMLAEGYEQYF
TGTGCCAGCAGCTTAATGCTAGCGGAAGGCTACGAGCAGTACTTC
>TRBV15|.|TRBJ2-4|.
CATCDGGLAKNIQYF
TGTGCCACCTGTGACGGGGGTCTAGCCAAAAACATTCAGTACTTC
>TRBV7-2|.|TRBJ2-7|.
CASSFVRAREQYF
TGTGCCAGCAGCTTTGTCAGGGCCCGCGAGCAGTACTTC
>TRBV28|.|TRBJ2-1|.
CASSSSGAYNEQFF
TGTGCCAGCAGTTCCTCAGGGGCCTACAATGAGCAGTTCTTC
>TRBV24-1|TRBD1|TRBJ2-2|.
CATSDPGTGGTGELFF
TGTGCCACCAGTGATCCCGGGACAGGGGGTACCGGGGAGCTGTTTTTT
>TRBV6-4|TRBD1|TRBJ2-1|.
CASSDSTGGYNEQFF
TGTGCCAGCAGTGACTCGACAGGGGGCTACAATGAGCAGTTCTTC
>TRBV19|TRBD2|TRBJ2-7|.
CASSMGLAGGPSPYEQYF
TGTGCCAGTAGTATGGGACTAGCGGGAGGGCCCTCCCCCTACGAGCAGTACTTC
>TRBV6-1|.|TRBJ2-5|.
CASSESVTGQETQYF
TGTGCCAGCAGTGAATCCGTAACAGGGCAAGAGACCCAGTACTTC
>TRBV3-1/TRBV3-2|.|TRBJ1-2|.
CASSQDRGTNTF
TGTGCCAGCAGCCAAGACAGGGGTACGAACACCTTC
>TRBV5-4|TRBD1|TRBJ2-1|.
CASSRDSGTYNEQFF
TGTGCCAGCAGCAGGGACAGCGGTACCTACAATGAGCAGTTCTTC
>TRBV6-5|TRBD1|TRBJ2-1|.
CASSRGQGVGYEQFF
TGTGCCAGCAGCCGCGGACAGGGGGTAGGATATGAGCAGTTCTTC
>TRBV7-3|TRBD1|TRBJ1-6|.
CASSSNLGQASPLHF
TGTGCCAGCAGCTCAAACCTCGGACAGGCTTCACCCCTCCACTTT
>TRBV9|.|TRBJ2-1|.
CASSPTDSLYNEQFF
TGTGCCAGCAGTCCAACCGACAGCCTCTACAATGAGCAGTTCTTC
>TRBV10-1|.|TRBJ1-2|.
CASSSSGNYGYTF
TGCGCCAGCAGTAGTTCCGGGAACTATGGCTACACCTTC
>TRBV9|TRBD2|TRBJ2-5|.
CASSAAGGKKTQYF
TGTGCCAGCAGCGCGGCGGGGGGTAAGAAGACCCAGTACTTC
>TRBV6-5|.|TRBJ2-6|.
CASSSGSGANVLTF
TGTGCCAGCAGTTCGGGTTCTGGGGCCAACGTCCTGACTTTC
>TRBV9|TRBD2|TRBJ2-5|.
CASSVHIAGVGETQYF
TGTGCCAGCAGCGTTCATATAGCGGGAGTAGGGGAGACCCAGTACTTC
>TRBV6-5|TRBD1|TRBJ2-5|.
CASSYYRGPGETQYF
TGTGCCAGCAGTTACTACAGGGGGCCAGGAGAGACCCAGTACTTC
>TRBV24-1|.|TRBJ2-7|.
CATSDPRQENKQYF
TGTGCCACCAGTGATCCCCGACAGGAAAACAAGCAGTACTTC
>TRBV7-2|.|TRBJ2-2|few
CASGSRGSNTGELFF
TGTGCCAGCGGGAGTCGGGGGTCGAACACCGGGGAGCTGTTTTTT
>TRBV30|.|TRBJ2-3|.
CAWSVRTDTQYF
TGTGCCTGGAGTGTGAGGACAGATACGCAGTATTTT
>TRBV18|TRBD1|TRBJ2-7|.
CASSPGATGVSEQYF
TGTGCCAGCTCACCAGGCGCGACAGGGGTGTCCGAGCAGTACTTC
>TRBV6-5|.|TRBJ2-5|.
CASSSPGGRKTQYF
TGTGCCAGCAGCTCCCCAGGTGGTAGGAAGACCCAGTACTTC
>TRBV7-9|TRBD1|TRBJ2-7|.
CASSLAGTASYEQYF
TGTGCCAGCAGCTTAGCCGGGACAGCATCCTACGAGCAGTACTTC
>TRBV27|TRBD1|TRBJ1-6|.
CASSNRGSPLHF
TGTGCCAGCAGCAACAGGGGTTCACCCCTCCACTTT
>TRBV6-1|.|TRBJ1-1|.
CASSEFYEAFF
TGTGCCAGCAGTGAATTCTATGAAGCTTTCTTT
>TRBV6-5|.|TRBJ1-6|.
CASRTGQSSPLHF
TGTGCCAGCAGAACCGGACAGTCTTCACCCCTCCACTTT
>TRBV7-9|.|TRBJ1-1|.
CASITFGGNTEAFF
TGTGCCAGCATCACCTTCGGGGGGAACACTGAAGCTTTCTTT
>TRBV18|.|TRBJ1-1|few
CASSPLSETEAFF
TGTGCCAGCTCACCCTTGTCAGAAACTGAAGCTTTCTTT
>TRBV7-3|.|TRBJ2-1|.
CASSLLESWNNEQFF
TGTGCCAGCAGCTTATTGGAGTCGTGGAACAATGAGCAGTTCTTC
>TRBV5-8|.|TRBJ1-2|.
CASSLRAGSYGYTF
TGTGCCAGCAGCTTGAGGGCAGGGTCCTATGGCTACACCTTC
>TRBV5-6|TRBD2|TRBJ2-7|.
CASTKGLGVYEQYF
TGTGCCAGCACTAAGGGACTAGGAGTGTACGAGCAGTACTTC
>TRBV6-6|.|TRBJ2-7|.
CASSYFTGNSEQYF
TGTGCCAGCAGTTACTTTACAGGGAATAGCGAGCAGTACTTC
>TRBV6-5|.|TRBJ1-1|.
CASNLHQPRNTEAFF
TGTGCCAGCAACCTACACCAGCCTAGGAACACTGAAGCTTTCTTT
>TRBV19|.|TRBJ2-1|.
CASSDKPSSYNEQFF
TGTGCCAGTAGTGATAAGCCGAGCTCCTACAATGAGCAGTTCTTC
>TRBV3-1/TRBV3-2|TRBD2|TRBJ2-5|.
CASSQAGGPGETQYF
TGTGCCAGCAGCCAAGCGGGAGGGCCGGGGGAGACCCAGTACTTC
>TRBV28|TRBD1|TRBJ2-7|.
CASSTSGTGSYEQYF
TGTGCCAGCAGTACTTCCGGGACAGGGTCATACGAGCAGTACTTC
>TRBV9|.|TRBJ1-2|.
CASSAAVDRNYGYTF
TGTGCCAGCAGCGCCGCGGTGGACAGAAACTATGGCTACACCTTC
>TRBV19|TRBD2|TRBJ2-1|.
CASRIKRGDYNEQFF
TGTGCCAGTAGGATCAAGCGGGGCGACTACAATGAGCAGTTCTTC
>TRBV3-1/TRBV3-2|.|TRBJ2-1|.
CASSRGSGNEQFF
TGTGCCAGCAGCAGAGGATCGGGCAATGAGCAGTTCTTC
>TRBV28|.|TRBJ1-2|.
CASSFRGGYTF
TGTGCCAGCAGTTTCCGGGGTGGCTACACCTTC
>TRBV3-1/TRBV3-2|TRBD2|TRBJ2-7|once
CASSQGLKQYF
TGTGCCAGCAGCCAGGGACTAAAGCAGTACTTC